One and the same sample provided the 32 T cell receptor beta chains below, sequenced in a study of cytomegalovirus exposure and HLA in healthy donors. PCR amplification relied on 60 Vbeta primers (plus 13 Jbeta primers). Assay: immunoSEQ multiplex PCR; the TCRdb copy retains only in-frame clones and omits some. In the table there are approximately 150,000 clones, over 75% of which are singletons. The sample consisted of PBMCs. Receptor source: a human donor in good health.

The V gene is TRBV7-8, the J gene TRBJ2-7; 15 positions match TRBD2. This CDR3 has 19 amino acids. The germline V gene has CDR1 SGHVS and CDR2 FQNEAQ. V dropped 4 bases and J dropped 1; count of bases not matched to a gene: 11. CDR3 sequence reads: CASSYRTSGGALMSYEQYF. The CDR3 DNA follows: TGTGCCAGCAGCTACAGGACTAGCGGGGGGGCCCTTATGTCCTACGAGCAGTACTTC.

V and J are TRBV5-8 and TRBJ1-2; D gene uncertain. The length of the CDR3 is 14 residues. Per germline, CDR1 SGHTS and CDR2 YDEGEE. The germline V and J ends were trimmed by 0 bases and 3 bases, with 9 bases remaining between them. Written as DNA, the CDR3 is TGTGCCAGCAGCTTGGGGACTGACGACTATGGCTACACCTTC. It specifies CASSLGTDDYGYTF. The variable domain in full, completed from reference TRBV5-8 and TRBJ1-2, reads EAGVTQSPTHLIKTRGQQATLRCSPISGHTSVYWYQQALGLGLQFLLWYDEGEERNRGNFPPRFSGRQFPNYSSELNVNALELEDSALYLCASSLGTDDYGYTFGSGTRLTVV.

CDR3 sequence: CASEQAEFPTGELFF. CDR3 DNA sequence: TGTGCCTCAGAGCAAGCGGAGTTCCCAACCGGGGAGCTGTTTTTT. This chain uses TRBV5-4 with TRBJ2-2; possible D gene TRBD2, 5 bases. This CDR3 has 15 residues. Per germline, CDR1 SGHNT and CDR2 YYREEE (reference sequence). Trimming shortened V by 10 bases and J by 5 bases, and 21 bases separated the two germline ends.

The DNA for the CDR3 is TGTGCCAGCAGCTCAGGAGGGGTAGGTCTTGAAAAACTGTTTTTT. Protein product: CASSSGGVGLEKLFF. The J gene is TRBJ1-4, the V gene TRBV9; possible D gene TRBD1, 5 bases. V dropped 4 bases and J dropped 7 bases, with 17 bases sitting between them. Germline CDR1 and CDR2: SGDLS and YYNGEE. The CDR3 totals 15 residues. Filled out from reference TRBV9 and TRBJ1-4, the complete variable domain reads DSGVTQTPKHLITATGQRVTLRCSPRSGDLSVYWYQQSLDQGLQFLIQYYNGEERAKGNILERFSAQQFPDLHSELNLSSLELGDSALYFCASSSGGVGLEKLFFGSGTQLSVL.

As concerns this clone: A read error may produce the germline difference seen at one junction end. J is TRBJ1-1 and V is TRBV5-6; TRBD1 matches at 9 bases. CDR1 and CDR2 from the germline V gene are SGHDT and YYEEEE. The length of the CDR3 is 13 residues. This chain's CDR3 is CASSLGTGVETFF. CDR3 coding DNA: TGTGCCAGCAGCTTGGGGACAGGGGTTGAAACTTTCTTT.

The chain is built from TRBV2 and TRBJ1-4, with TRBD1 identical over 9 bases. Germline-derived CDR1 and CDR2 are SNHLY and FYNNEI. The CDR3 runs 16 residues. J lost 0 bases, V lost 6 bases, and 5 bases had no gene match. The DNA for the CDR3 is TGTGCCAGCAGCGGACAGGGGAGCCCAACTAATGAAAAACTGTTTTTT. Protein product: CASSGQGSPTNEKLFF.

This clone was seen only a few times. The chain combines TRBV11-3 with TRBJ2-1, with 7 bases fitting TRBD2. The V segment lost 1 base and the J segment 4 bases; nucleotides outside the gene matches: 4. Germline V gives CDR1 SGHNT, CDR2 YENEEA. The CDR3 runs to 15 residues. CDR3 DNA sequence: TGTGCCAGCAGCTTAGCTAGCGGATCGTACAATGAGCAGTTCTTC. Its translation is CASSLASGSYNEQFF.

The chain joins TRBV28 to TRBJ2-1, with 10 nucleotides matching TRBD2. The CDR3 covers 14 residues. CDR1 is MDHEN and CDR2 is SYDVKM in the germline V gene. Germline trimming cut 9 bases from V and 8 bases from J; bases unmatched to any gene: 10. The CDR3 sequence is CASLSASGGHEQFF. CDR3 sequence (DNA): TGTGCCAGTTTAAGCGCTAGCGGGGGCCATGAGCAGTTCTTC.

The chain has TRBV5-1 and TRBJ2-7; 9 bases align to TRBD1. This CDR3 is built from 15 residues. V trimming: 2 bases; J trimming: 2 bases; junction bases outside the gene matches: 5. Germline CDR1 reads SGHRS; CDR2 reads YFSETQ. CDR3 sequence: CASSFGTGRPYEQYF. The CDR3 DNA reads as TGCGCCAGCAGCTTCGGGACAGGGAGACCCTACGAGCAGTACTTC.

The J gene is TRBJ2-7, the V gene TRBV27; TRBD1 aligns across 7 bases. Germline-derived CDR1 and CDR2 are MNHEY and SMNVEV (reference sequence). V lost 6 bases, J lost 2 bases, and 7 bases stayed unmatched. This CDR3 contains 14 residues. In DNA form, the CDR3 reads TGTGCCAGCAGAGCCACAGGGGTTCCCTACGAGCAGTACTTC. Translating gives CASRATGVPYEQYF.

This clone showed up just once. The CDR3 reads CASSLSTGLMNTEAFF. The CDR3 nucleotides read TGTGCCAGCAGTTTATCGACAGGCTTAATGAACACTGAAGCTTTCTTT. The chain recombines TRBV27 with TRBJ1-1; D is possibly TRBD1 (6 bases). Germline V gene lookup returns CDR1 MNHEY and CDR2 SMNVEV (reference sequence). The CDR3 is 16 amino acids. Deletions cut 0 bases from V and 0 bases from J, with 11 bases between.

J is TRBJ1-2 and V is TRBV9, with D hard to call. Per the germline V gene, CDR1 is SGDLS and CDR2 is YYNGEE. The CDR3 covers 14 residues. V shed 3 bases and J shed 4 bases, with 13 bases lying between them. For the CDR3, the DNA is TGTGCCAGCAGCGCGGCTCAGAGGGCCTATGGCTACACCTTC. Its protein product is CASSAAQRAYGYTF.

The chain employs TRBV7-3 and TRBJ2-1; the D gene is possibly TRBD2 (6 bases). Trimming took 5 bases from V and 0 from J, leaving 11 bases between them. The germline CDR1 and CDR2 sequences are SGHTA and FQGTGA. This CDR3 spans 15 amino acids. The CDR3 coding sequence is TGTGCCAGCAGCCTCGGGACTTACTCCTACAATGAGCAGTTCTTC. The encoded protein is CASSLGTYSYNEQFF.

The V and J genes are TRBV7-3 and TRBJ1-2; D is perhaps TRBD1 (5 bases). Trimming left V 4 bases short and J 4 bases short, with 16 bases between. This CDR3 has 15 residues. The germline gives CDR1 SGHTA, CDR2 FQGTGA. This CDR3 is CASSSGGRSPYGYTF. The CDR3, as DNA: TGTGCCAGCAGCTCCGGGGGACGGAGCCCCTATGGCTACACCTTC. Full variable domain (outside the CDR3, taken from reference TRBV7-3 and TRBJ1-2): GAGVSQTPSNKVTEKGKYVELRCDPISGHTALYWYRQSLGQGPEFLIYFQGTGAADDSGLPNDRFFAVRPEGSVSTLKIQRTERGDSAVYLCASSSGGRSPYGYTFGSGTRLTVV.

To note about this clone: In the same sample, other DNA sequences code for this CDR3. This chain links TRBV4-3 with TRBJ1-1, with D uncertain. V gave up 1 base and J gave up 0 bases, with 6 bases separating them. Germline V CDR1 and CDR2: LGHNA, YSLEER. CDR3 size: 14 residues. This CDR3 reads CASSQGRVNTEAFF. For the CDR3, the DNA is TGCGCCAGCAGCCAAGGTCGGGTGAACACTGAAGCTTTCTTT.

The rearrangement links TRBV9 to TRBJ2-5; 11 bases are shared with TRBD2. J was trimmed by 5 bases and V by 3 bases; bases with no gene match: 6. The length of the CDR3 is 15 residues. Germline lookup yields CDR1 SGDLS and CDR2 YYNGEE. CDR3 bases: TGTGCCAGCAGCGACCGACTAGCGGGGATCGAGACCCAGTACTTC. It codes for CASSDRLAGIETQYF.

The chain joins TRBV18 to TRBJ1-2; D is uncertain. The length of the CDR3 is 15 residues. CDR1 KGHSH and CDR2 LQKENI come from the germline V gene. Deletions cut 3 bases from V and 1 base from J, with 12 bases between. The DNA of the CDR3 is TGTGCCAGCTCACCCCCCTTGGTCAGTAACTATGGCTACACCTTC. It yields the protein CASSPPLVSNYGYTF.

This chain joins TRBV19 and TRBJ1-3; weak D call: TRBD1 (5 bases). Germline V gene sequence: CDR1 LNHDA, CDR2 SQIVND (reference sequence). This CDR3 has 14 residues. The V gene lost 5 bases and the J gene lost 1 base, with 9 bases spanning the gap. The CDR3: CASSGGRSGNTIYF. In nucleotides, the CDR3 is TGTGCCAGTAGTGGGGGGAGATCTGGAAACACCATATATTTT.

The chain couples TRBV5-6 to TRBJ2-3; TRBD2 matches 7 bases. The CDR3 totals 15 residues. Germline loops: CDR1 SGHDT, CDR2 YYEEEE. With V trimmed by 0 bases and J by 1 base, 2 bases remained unmatched. Here the CDR3 DNA reads TGTGCCAGCAGCTTGGTTGCGGGGGGCACAGATACGCAGTATTTT. Translated: CASSLVAGGTDTQYF.

The V call is TRBV27, the J call TRBJ2-3; 7 bases are shared with TRBD2. The V gene's germline CDR1 is MNHEY and CDR2 SMNVEV (reference sequence). Losses at the gene ends were 3 bases for V and 8 bases for J; bases not matched to a gene: 11. The CDR3 covers 15 residues. The CDR3 DNA sequence: TGTGCCAGCAGTTTTAATAGGCGGGGGTCTGGTACGCAGTATTTT. Its protein is CASSFNRRGSGTQYF.

The CDR3 DNA follows: TGTGCCAGCAGCGTAGGGGGGGGGACAGGGGGGACTGAAGCTTTCTTT. This encodes CASSVGGGTGGTEAFF. The chain carries TRBV9 and TRBJ1-1, with 11 bases fitting TRBD1. CDR1 SGDLS and CDR2 YYNGEE come from the germline V gene. The CDR3 has 16 amino acids. V was clipped by 0 bases and J by 5 bases; unmatched bases: 6.

The genes are TRBV27 and TRBJ1-1; D perhaps matches TRBD1 (6 bases). The CDR3 loop spans 15 amino acids. V lost 5 bases and J 1 base, leaving 14 bases between the germline ends. The germline CDR1 and CDR2 sequences are MNHEY and SMNVEV (reference sequence). CDR3 sequence (DNA): TGTGCCAGCAGTAAACACAGGGATCCGAACACTGAAGCTTTCTTT. Protein sequence: CASSKHRDPNTEAFF.

The genes are TRBV2 and TRBJ1-2; D is undetermined. Germline V gives CDR1 SNHLY, CDR2 FYNNEI. The CDR3 consists of 13 residues. The V end was cut by 2 bases, the J end by 3 bases, with 7 bases between. The CDR3 sequence is CASSERTYYGYTF. The CDR3 nucleotides read TGTGCCAGCAGTGAACGGACTTACTATGGCTACACCTTC. The variable domain in full, with the rest retrieved from reference TRBV2 and TRBJ1-2, is EPEVTQTPSHQVTQMGQEVILRCVPISNHLYFYWYRQILGQKVEFLVSFYNNEISEKSEIFDDQFSVERPDGSNFTLKIRSTKLEDSAMYFCASSERTYYGYTFGSGTRLTVV.

The chain uses TRBV5-1 and TRBJ2-5; D may be TRBD2 (6 bases). Looked up from germline, CDR1 is SGHRS and CDR2 is YFSETQ. V lost 4 bases, J lost 7 bases, and 23 bases lay in between. The CDR3 extends over 16 amino acids. CDR3 amino acids: CASSPLDSEGWRTQYF. CDR3 sequence (DNA): TGCGCCAGCAGCCCCCTCGACTCGGAGGGGTGGCGGACCCAGTACTTC.

There are a few counts of this clone. This sequence joins TRBV6-5 and TRBJ2-7; D gene ambiguous. Germline-derived CDR1 and CDR2 are MNHEY and SVGAGI. The CDR3 consists of 14 residues. V lost 0 bases to trimming and J lost 1 base, with 7 bases between them. This CDR3 is CASSYSRGSYEQYF. In DNA form, the CDR3 reads TGTGCCAGCAGTTACTCGCGAGGATCCTACGAGCAGTACTTC.

The rearrangement links TRBV7-9 to TRBJ2-1, with 9 nucleotides matching TRBD1. V gave up 3 bases and J gave up 4 bases; unmatched junction bases: 7. The V gene's germline CDR1 is SEHNR and CDR2 FQNEAQ (reference sequence). The CDR3 is made up of 16 amino acids. The CDR3 DNA is TGTGCCAGCAGCTTTCTTCCGGGACAGGGATACAATGAGCAGTTCTTC. This translates into CASSFLPGQGYNEQFF.

The chain employs TRBV7-6 and TRBJ1-2, with D possibly being TRBD1 (6 bases). Germline CDR1 is SGHVS and CDR2 is FNYEAQ. CDR3 length equals 16 residues. The germline V and J ends were trimmed by 1 base and 0 bases, with 12 bases remaining between them. DNA for the CDR3: TGTGCCAGCAGCTTAGTCCTAGGGGGTCCTAACTATGGCTACACCTTC. It codes for CASSLVLGGPNYGYTF.

There are a few counts of this clone. The rearrangement links TRBV25-1 to TRBJ1-1, with 11 positions matching TRBD1. Germline loops: CDR1 MGHDK, CDR2 SYGVNS. The CDR3 is 14 residues long. Trimming took 6 bases from V and 8 from J; bases not matched to a gene: 8. The CDR3 region has the DNA TGTGCCAGCAGGGGGACAGGGGGTACAGAAGAAGCTTTCTTT. Residues: CASRGTGGTEEAFF.

This clone was seen a few times. The chain employs TRBV11-3 and TRBJ2-5, with 7 bases that match TRBD2. The ends lost 5 bases at V and 1 base at J; junction bases unmatched: 4. CDR1 and CDR2 from the germline V gene are SGHNT and YENEEA. The CDR3 length is 14 residues. CDR3 residues: CASSPGTTQETQYF. The CDR3 bases are TGTGCCAGCAGCCCGGGGACTACCCAAGAGACCCAGTACTTC.

V gene TRBV6-1 combines with J gene TRBJ1-4; D may be TRBD1 (6 bases). Trimming pared 6 bases from V and 8 bases from J, leaving 19 bases between. The germline V gene has CDR1 MNHNS and CDR2 SASEGT. The CDR3 covers 15 residues. The CDR3 loop is CASSELGQRGEKLFF. The CDR3 region has the DNA TGTGCCAGCAGCGAATTAGGACAGCGGGGGGAAAAACTGTTTTTT.

In the case of this clone: Other DNA sequences of this sample code for an identical CDR3. The chain employs TRBV6-5 and TRBJ1-2; D is undetermined. Germline V gene data show CDR1 as MNHEY and CDR2 as SVGAGI. CDR3 length: 13 amino acids. Trimming pared 3 bases from V and 6 bases from J, leaving 11 bases between. DNA for the CDR3: TGTGCCAGCAGTTATGGTACAGCTAATGGCTACACCTTC. This translates into CASSYGTANGYTF.

This clone was found once. The V and J genes are TRBV6-5 and TRBJ2-2; D is perhaps TRBD1 (6 bases). The length of the CDR3 is 15 residues. V was pared by 5 bases and J by 2 bases, with 12 bases between. The germline V gene has CDR1 MNHEY and CDR2 SVGAGI. DNA of the CDR3: TGTGCCAGCAGTAGACAGGATAGAAACACCGGGGAGCTGTTTTTT. This gives the protein CASSRQDRNTGELFF.